These 4 T cell receptor beta chains came from one sample sequenced in a study of cytomegalovirus exposure and HLA in healthy donors. Assay used: immunoSEQ multiplex PCR; TCRdb lists only in-frame clones, some missing. The data show more than 100,000 clones, with roughly 90% seen just once and approximately 1.5% held by the top ten. The sequenced sample was PBMCs. All receptors derive from a man in his thirties or forties in good health and CMV-seronegative.

The table lists this clone with a count of one. V usage is TRBV30 and J usage is TRBJ1-4; 8 nucleotides line up with TRBD1. V lost 1 base, J lost 8 bases, and 6 bases stayed unmatched. The germline V gene encodes CDR1 GTSNPN and CDR2 SVGIG (reference sequence). This CDR3 region has 14 residues. DNA of the CDR3: TGTGCCTGGAGTGATCTACAGGGGGGCGAAAAACTGTTTTTT. It translates to CAWSDLQGGEKLFF.

The V and J genes are TRBV27 and TRBJ2-1, with D tentatively TRBD1 (6 bases). CDR3 length equals 16 residues. Trimming removed 5 bases from V and 4 bases from J, with 18 bases in between. The germline V gene encodes CDR1 MNHEY and CDR2 SMNVEV (reference sequence). CDR3 in amino acids: CASSPTGLEWYNEQFF. CDR3 in DNA: TGTGCCAGCAGTCCTACAGGGTTAGAGTGGTACAATGAGCAGTTCTTC.

The rearrangement joins TRBV2 to TRBJ1-2; TRBD1 agrees at 10 bases. J was trimmed by 5 bases and V by 7 bases; bases with no gene match: 7. This CDR3 has 14 residues. Germline V gives CDR1 SNHLY, CDR2 FYNNEI. Here the CDR3 DNA reads TGTGCCAGCACTCCGGGACAGGGGTTTTATGGCTACACCTTC. Its translation: CASTPGQGFYGYTF. Variable domain in full (rest from reference TRBV2 and TRBJ1-2): EPEVTQTPSHQVTQMGQEVILRCVPISNHLYFYWYRQILGQKVEFLVSFYNNEISEKSEIFDDQFSVERPDGSNFTLKIRSTKLEDSAMYFCASTPGQGFYGYTFGSGTRLTVV.

The CDR3 region has the DNA TGTGCCAGCAGTGAAGTTGGGGGGGCTTCAGAAGCTTTCTTT. Translated, it gives CASSEVGGASEAFF. This chain joins TRBV6-1 and TRBJ1-1, with a possible D match to TRBD1 (6 bases). Germline lookup yields CDR1 MNHNS and CDR2 SASEGT. The CDR3 runs 14 residues. Between the trimmed V and J ends, which lost 1 base and 8 bases, there was a span of 14 bases.